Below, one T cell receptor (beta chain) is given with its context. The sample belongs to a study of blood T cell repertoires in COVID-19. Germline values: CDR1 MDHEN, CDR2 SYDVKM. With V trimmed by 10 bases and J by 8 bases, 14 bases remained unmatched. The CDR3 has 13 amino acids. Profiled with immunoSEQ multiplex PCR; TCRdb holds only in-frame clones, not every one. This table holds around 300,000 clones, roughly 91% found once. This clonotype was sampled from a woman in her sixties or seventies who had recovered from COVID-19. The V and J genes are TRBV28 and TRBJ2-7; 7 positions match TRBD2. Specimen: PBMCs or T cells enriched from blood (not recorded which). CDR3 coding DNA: TGTGCCACCTACCAGACTAGCCTCATGCAGCAGTACTTC. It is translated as CATYQTSLMQQYF.